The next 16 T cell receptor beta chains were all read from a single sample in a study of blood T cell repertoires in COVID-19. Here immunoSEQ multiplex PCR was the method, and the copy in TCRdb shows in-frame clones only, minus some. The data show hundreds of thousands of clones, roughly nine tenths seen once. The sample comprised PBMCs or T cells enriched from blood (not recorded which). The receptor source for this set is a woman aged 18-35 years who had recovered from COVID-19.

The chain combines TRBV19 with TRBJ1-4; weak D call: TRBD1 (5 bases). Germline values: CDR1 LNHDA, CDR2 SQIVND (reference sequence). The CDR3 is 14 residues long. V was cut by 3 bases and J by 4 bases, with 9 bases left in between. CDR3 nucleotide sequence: TGTGCCAGTAGTATGTCGGGGGATAATGAAAAACTGTTTTTT. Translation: CASSMSGDNEKLFF.

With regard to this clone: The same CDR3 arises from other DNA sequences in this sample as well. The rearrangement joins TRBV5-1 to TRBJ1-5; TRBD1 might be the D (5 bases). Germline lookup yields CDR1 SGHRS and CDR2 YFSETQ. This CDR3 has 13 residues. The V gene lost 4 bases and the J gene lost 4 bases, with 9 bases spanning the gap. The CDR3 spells CASSLDSNQPQHF. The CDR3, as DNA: TGCGCCAGCAGCCTAGACAGTAATCAGCCCCAGCATTTT.

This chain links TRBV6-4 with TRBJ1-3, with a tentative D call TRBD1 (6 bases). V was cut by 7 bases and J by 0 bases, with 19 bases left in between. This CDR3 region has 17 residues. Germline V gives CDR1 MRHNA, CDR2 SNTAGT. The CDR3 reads CASIKRGSPSSGNTIYF. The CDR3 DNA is TGTGCCAGCATTAAAAGGGGGTCCCCGAGCTCTGGAAACACCATATATTTT.

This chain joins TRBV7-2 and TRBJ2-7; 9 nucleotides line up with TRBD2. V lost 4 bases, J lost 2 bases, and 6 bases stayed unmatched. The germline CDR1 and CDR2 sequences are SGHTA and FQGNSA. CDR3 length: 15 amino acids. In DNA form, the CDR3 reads TGTGCCAGCAGCTCCATCACTAGCGGGCCCTACGAGCAGTACTTC. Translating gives CASSSITSGPYEQYF.

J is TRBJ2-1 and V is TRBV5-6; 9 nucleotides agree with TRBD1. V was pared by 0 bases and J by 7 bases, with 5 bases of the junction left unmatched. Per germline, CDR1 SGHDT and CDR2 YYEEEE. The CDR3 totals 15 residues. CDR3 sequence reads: CASSLDRGRSNEQFF. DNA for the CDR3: TGTGCCAGCAGCTTGGACAGGGGGCGATCGAATGAGCAGTTCTTC.

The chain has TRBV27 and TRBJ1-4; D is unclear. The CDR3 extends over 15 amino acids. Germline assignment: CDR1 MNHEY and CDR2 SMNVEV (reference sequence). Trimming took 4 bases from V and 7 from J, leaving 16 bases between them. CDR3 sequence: CASSSSTGGGEKLFF. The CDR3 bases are TGTGCCAGCAGTTCCTCGACGGGAGGTGGTGAAAAACTGTTTTTT.

The CDR3 DNA follows: TGTGCCAGCAGCGGGAAGGGACATCCTAACTATGGCTACACCTTC. Encoded protein: CASSGKGHPNYGYTF. The genes are TRBV11-2 and TRBJ1-2; D is perhaps TRBD1 (6 bases). Germline V gene sequence: CDR1 SGHAT, CDR2 FQNNGV. CDR3 size: 15 residues. V shed 5 bases and J shed 0 bases, with 13 bases lying between them.

The CDR3 protein is CASSLVRTAQETQYF. Here the CDR3 DNA reads TGTGCCAGCAGTTTAGTAAGGACAGCCCAAGAGACCCAGTACTTC. This rearrangement joins TRBV27 to TRBJ2-5; D is perhaps TRBD1 (6 bases). Per germline, CDR1 MNHEY and CDR2 SMNVEV (reference sequence). Between the trimmed V and J ends, which lost 2 bases and 1 base, there was a span of 11 bases. The CDR3 totals 15 residues.

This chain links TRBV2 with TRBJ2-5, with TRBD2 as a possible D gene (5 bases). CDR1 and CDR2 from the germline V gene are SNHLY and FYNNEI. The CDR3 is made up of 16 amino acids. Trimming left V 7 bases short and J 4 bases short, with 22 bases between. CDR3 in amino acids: CASILMPASRGETQYF. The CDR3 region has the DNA TGTGCCAGCATCTTAATGCCGGCCTCTCGGGGAGAGACCCAGTACTTC.

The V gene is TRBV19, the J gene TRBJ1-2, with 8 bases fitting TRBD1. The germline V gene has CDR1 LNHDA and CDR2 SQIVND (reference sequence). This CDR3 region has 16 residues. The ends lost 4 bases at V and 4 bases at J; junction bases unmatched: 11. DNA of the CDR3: TGTGCCAGTAGTAGCGGGACAGGTGGGTTCGGCTATGGCTACACCTTC. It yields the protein CASSSGTGGFGYGYTF.

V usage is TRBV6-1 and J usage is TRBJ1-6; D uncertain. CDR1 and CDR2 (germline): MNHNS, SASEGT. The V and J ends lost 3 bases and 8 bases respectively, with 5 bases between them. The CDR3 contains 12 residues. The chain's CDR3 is CASSEDYSPLHF. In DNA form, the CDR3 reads TGTGCCAGCAGTGAGGACTATTCACCCCTCCACTTT.

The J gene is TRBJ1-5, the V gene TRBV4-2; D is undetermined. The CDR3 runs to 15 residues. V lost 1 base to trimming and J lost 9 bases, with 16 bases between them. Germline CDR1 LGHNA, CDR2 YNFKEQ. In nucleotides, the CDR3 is TGTGCCAGCAGCCAAGGTGATGAGGTCATGCCGCCCCAGCATTTT. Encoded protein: CASSQGDEVMPPQHF.

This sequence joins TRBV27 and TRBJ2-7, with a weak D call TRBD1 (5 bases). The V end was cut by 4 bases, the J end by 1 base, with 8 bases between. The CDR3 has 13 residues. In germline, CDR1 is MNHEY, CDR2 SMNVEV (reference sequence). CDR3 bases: TGTGCCAGCAGTTCCGACAGTTCCTACGAGCAGTACTTC. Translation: CASSSDSSYEQYF.

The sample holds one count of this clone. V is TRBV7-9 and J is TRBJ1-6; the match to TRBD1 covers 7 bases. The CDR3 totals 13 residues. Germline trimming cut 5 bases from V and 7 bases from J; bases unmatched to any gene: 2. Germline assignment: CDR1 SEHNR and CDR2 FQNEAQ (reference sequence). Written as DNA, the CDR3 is TGTGCCAGCAGCCTGGGACAGAATTCACCCCTCCACTTT. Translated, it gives CASSLGQNSPLHF.

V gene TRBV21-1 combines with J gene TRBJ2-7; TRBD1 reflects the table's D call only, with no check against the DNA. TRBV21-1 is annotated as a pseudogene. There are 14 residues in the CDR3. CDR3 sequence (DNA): TGTGCCAGCACCAAACAGGGTGAAACGACCGAGCAGTACTTC. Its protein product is CASTKQGETTEQYF.

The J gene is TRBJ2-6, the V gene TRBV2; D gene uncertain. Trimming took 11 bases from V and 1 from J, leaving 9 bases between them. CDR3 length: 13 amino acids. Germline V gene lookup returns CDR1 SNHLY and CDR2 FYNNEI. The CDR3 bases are TGTGCCCGCCTTGAGTCTGGGGCCAACGTCCTGACTTTC. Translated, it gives CARLESGANVLTF.